This T cell receptor (beta chain) is from a study of blood T cell repertoires in COVID-19 (TCRdb year 2020). Background for the entire study: Samples from collaborators originated in the United States, Italy and Spain and spanned both the acute and convalescent phases of COVID-19. The samples were drawn from the first 160 participants of the ongoing ImmuneRACE study and from over a thousand subjects provided by 6 global collaborators. Deeply sampled blood TCRbeta repertoires from subjects exposed to, actively infected with, or recovered from COVID-19 were included in the dataset. Where available, HLA class I and class II types were taken from metadata supplied by the sample provider and were not determined by assay-based typing. The repertoires were released in a freely available public database intended as a resource for research on the immune response to SARS-CoV-2. Sample metadata almost always included a de-identified subject ID, COVID-19 status, age in years and sex. The prospective study material was composed of cDNA or gDNA derived from T cells, B-cell-depleted T cells, or PBMCs. General findings and caveats noted by the study authors: Clinical and demographic metadata were provided uncurated, with the amount varying by source and participant.

Participants in the prospective study were enrolled through a virtual design, were aged roughly 18 to 90 years, and lived in approximately 25 United States geographic areas. Cohort assignment in the prospective study relied on participant-reported clinical history from a screening survey and a study questionnaire. Recovered participants in ImmuneRACE Cohort 3 were defined as having two consecutive negative NP/OP PCR tests, clearance from a healthcare professional, or resolution of symptoms. Mobile phlebotomists in the prospective study collected whole blood, serum and a nasopharyngeal or oropharyngeal swab from every participant. Prospective study participants could optionally give additional blood draws and questionnaires over an approximately 2-month period. Blood samples from the prospective study were shipped frozen or at room temperature prior to DNA extraction. TCRbeta CDR3 regions were amplified from genomic DNA by means of the immunoSEQ Assay, a bias-controlled multiplex PCR. As for the original processing: Nucleated cell counts per sample were estimated from amplification of reference gene primers within the assay. To quantify the absolute abundance of each unique TCRbeta CDR3 rearrangement, sequence reads were collapsed and filtered. For each sample, productive Simpson clonality was calculated as the square root of Simpson's diversity index over productive rearrangements. Here the immuneACCESS table is served through TCRdb, limited to in-frame sequences with V and J called. Missing clones are a known gap in these copies; in checked studies unresolved V genes cover under half, and the rest lacks a known reason. D and trimming come from the DNA, and the V and J calls and clone size come from that table. The sample profile shows over 250,000 clones; 87% of them were found once. Approximately 5% of the sample goes to the ten largest clones.

For this clone: Its specific antigen is unknown. At one boundary the junction diverges from the germline segment, which might be a read error.

The CDR3 sequence holds 12 residues, the cysteine and phenylalanine included. Of the read, only the CDR3 DNA is kept; its 36 bases are in frame from base 1. CDR1 MDHEN and CDR2 SYDVKM were looked up in the germline V gene. The sequencing sample was made of PBMCs or T cells enriched from blood (not recorded which). This TCR was recovered from a woman in her 30s who had recovered from COVID-19. Recombination connected TRBV28 to TRBJ2-1, and TRBD2 aligns with 7 junction nucleotides. The DNA sequence is given as TGTGCCAGCAGCCGGGACTACGATGAGCAGTTCTTC. This translates into CASSRDYDEQFF.